Below are 26 T cell receptor beta chains sequenced from a single sample in a study of graft-versus-host responses after intestinal transplantation. Sequenced by immunoSEQ multiplex PCR; TCRdb stores in-frame clones only, minus some. Here the sample spans roughly 100,000 clones, 93% being singletons. For these TCRs, the target antigens are not known. The sequencing used unstimulated CD8+ T cells sorted from spleen or lymph node cells, collected before intestinal transplant. These receptors were obtained from a human donor who received an intestinal transplant.

The V and J genes are TRBV14 and TRBJ2-2; D remains unclear. Germline-derived CDR1 and CDR2 are SGHDN and FVKESK. CDR3 length: 13 residues. The ends were cut back, 3 bases at V and 4 bases at J, with 6 bases in the middle. In DNA form, the CDR3 reads TGTGCCAGCAGCCACCCTAGCACCGGGGAGCTGTTTTTT. The encoded protein is CASSHPSTGELFF. The variable domain in full, completed from reference TRBV14 and TRBJ2-2, reads EAGVTQFPSHSVIEKGQTVTLRCDPISGHDNLYWYRRVMGKEIKFLLHFVKESKQDESGMPNNRFLAERTGGTYSTLKVQPAELEDSGVYFCASSHPSTGELFFGEGSRLTVL.

The gene calls are TRBV21-1 and TRBJ1-2. TRBV21-1 is flagged as a pseudogene. The length of the CDR3 is 18 residues. The CDR3 here is CASSKERGWRGWGYGYTF. DNA for the CDR3: TGTGCCAGCAGCAAAGAACGGGGGTGGCGTGGGTGGGGATATGGCTACACCTTC.

This rearrangement joins TRBV10-2 to TRBJ1-5; D ambiguous. Germline V gene lookup returns CDR1 WSHSY and CDR2 SAAADI. This CDR3 has 14 residues. Trimming removed 3 bases at V and 6 bases at J, with 12 bases between. CDR3 DNA: TGCGCCAGCAGTGAATTGGGCTCGGGTCAGCCCCAGCATTTT. Translated: CASSELGSGQPQHF.

V usage is TRBV4-1 and J usage is TRBJ1-5; 9 nucleotides line up with TRBD1. This CDR3 contains 17 residues. The V segment lost 4 bases and the J segment 5 bases; nucleotides outside the gene matches: 12. CDR1 MGHRA and CDR2 YSYEKL come from the germline V gene. CDR3 sequence: CASSLAPPGTGYQPQHF. CDR3 bases: TGCGCCAGCAGCCTCGCACCCCCCGGGACAGGGTATCAGCCCCAGCATTTT.

The chain combines TRBV4-1 with TRBJ1-3; perhaps TRBD1 as D (5 bases). V lost 0 bases and J 7 bases, leaving 10 bases between the germline ends. Germline CDR1 is MGHRA and CDR2 is YSYEKL. The CDR3 consists of 14 residues. The CDR3 spells CASSQDRVWNTIYF. In DNA, the CDR3 is TGCGCCAGCAGCCAAGACAGGGTTTGGAACACCATATATTTT.

This chain joins TRBV19 and TRBJ1-1, with D perhaps TRBD1 (5 bases). V was trimmed by 6 bases and J by 1 base, leaving 12 bases between them. CDR1 and CDR2 (germline): LNHDA, SQIVND (reference sequence). This CDR3 spans 14 amino acids. The CDR3 region has the DNA TGTGCCAGTAGGATATACGACAGGAACACTGAAGCTTTCTTT. Translation gives CASRIYDRNTEAFF.

This rearrangement joins TRBV7-9 to TRBJ1-2; TRBD1 is a possible D gene (5 bases). V lost 5 bases, J lost 2 bases, and 12 bases lay in between. The germline V gene encodes CDR1 SEHNR and CDR2 FQNEAQ (reference sequence). The CDR3 loop spans 14 amino acids. This chain's CDR3 is CASSPGAINYGYTF. CDR3 DNA: TGTGCCAGCAGCCCCGGGGCGATCAACTATGGCTACACCTTC.

The chain combines TRBV2 with TRBJ2-2; the D gene could be TRBD1 or TRBD2 (5 bases each). The CDR3 contains 14 residues. Germline-derived CDR1 and CDR2 are SNHLY and FYNNEI. Trimming took off 10 bases at V and 2 bases at J, with 14 bases between the two ends. As DNA, the CDR3 is TGTGCCATTACGCAGGGAGCCAACACCGGGGAGCTGTTTTTT. Translation: CAITQGANTGELFF.

V and J are TRBV4-1 and TRBJ2-1; unclear D gene. The CDR3 consists of 15 residues. Per germline, CDR1 MGHRA and CDR2 YSYEKL. V was clipped by 1 base and J by 0 bases, with 7 bases between them. The CDR3 DNA is TGCGCCAGCAGCCAAGTATGGGACTCCTACAATGAGCAGTTCTTC. Protein product: CASSQVWDSYNEQFF.

This clone was seen a single time. This chain uses TRBV15 with TRBJ2-1; 7 bases are shared with TRBD2. The CDR3 runs to 18 residues. Germline values: CDR1 LNHNV, CDR2 YYDKDF (reference sequence). V was clipped by 2 bases and J by 6 bases; unmatched bases: 16. The CDR3 reads CATSRPLGATPGGNEQFF. Here the CDR3 DNA reads TGTGCCACCAGCAGACCCCTAGGGGCGACCCCGGGGGGCAATGAGCAGTTCTTC.

This chain joins TRBV30 and TRBJ2-7, with 11 nucleotides matching TRBD2. The CDR3 is 13 amino acids. Per germline, CDR1 GTSNPN and CDR2 SVGIG (reference sequence). J gave up 4 bases and V 2 bases, and 1 base lay outside the gene matches. The CDR3 sequence is CAWSLAGGYEQYF. DNA for the CDR3: TGTGCCTGGAGTCTAGCGGGGGGTTACGAGCAGTACTTC. Full variable domain (missing parts from reference TRBV30 and TRBJ2-7): SQTIHQWPATLVQPVGSPLSLECTVEGTSNPNLYWYRQAAGRGLQLLFYSVGIGQISSEVPQNLSASRPQDRQFILSSKKLLLSDSGFYLCAWSLAGGYEQYFGPGTRLTVT.

This clone appeared once. The chain links TRBV7-7 to TRBJ2-3; 8 bases are shared with TRBD1. The J segment lost 3 bases and the V segment lost 1 base, leaving 6 bases of the junction unmatched. Germline CDR1 reads SSHAT; CDR2 reads FNYEAQ (reference sequence). This CDR3 contains 16 residues. CDR3 in amino acids: CASSLGLRTGTDTQYF. The CDR3, as DNA: TGTGCCAGCAGCTTAGGATTGAGGACAGGGACAGATACGCAGTATTTT.

This rearrangement joins TRBV11-2 to TRBJ2-5; no definite D call. V was cut by 1 base and J by 5 bases, with 11 bases left in between. CDR3 length: 14 residues. In germline, CDR1 is SGHAT, CDR2 FQNNGV. The CDR3 coding sequence is TGTGCCAGCAGCTTAGGGGCGACGTCCGAGACCCAGTACTTC. Protein sequence: CASSLGATSETQYF.

The chain recombines TRBV13 with TRBJ1-2; D not resolved. V was clipped by 0 bases and J by 8 bases, with 7 bases between them. The CDR3 covers 12 residues. Germline lookup yields CDR1 PRHDT and CDR2 FYEKMQ (reference sequence). The CDR3 sequence: CASSLGRGGYTF. For the CDR3, the DNA is TGTGCCAGCAGCTTAGGCCGTGGGGGCTACACCTTC.

The chain uses TRBV7-3 and TRBJ2-3; the D gene is possibly TRBD1 (6 bases). Deletions cut 5 bases from V and 3 bases from J, with 9 bases between. The CDR3 extends over 13 amino acids. Looked up from germline, CDR1 is SGHTA and CDR2 is FQGTGA. The DNA of the CDR3 is TGTGCCAGCAGCCTACAGGGAACAGATACGCAGTATTTT. Amino acid sequence: CASSLQGTDTQYF.

Remarks on this clone: The same CDR3 can be traced to other DNA sequences in this sample. The V gene is TRBV7-9, the J gene TRBJ2-2; D not certain. Germline-derived CDR1 and CDR2 are SEHNR and FQNEAQ (reference sequence). V lost 3 bases to trimming and J lost 4 bases, with 6 bases between them. The CDR3 contains 13 residues. CDR3 sequence reads: CASSLGGTGELFF. The CDR3 nucleotides are TGTGCCAGCAGCTTGGGTGGCACCGGGGAGCTGTTTTTT.

The chain recombines TRBV7-7 with TRBJ2-1; D gene uncertain. Looked up from germline, CDR1 is SSHAT and CDR2 is FNYEAQ (reference sequence). Trimming took 2 bases from V and 5 from J, leaving 7 bases between them. The CDR3 is 13 amino acids. DNA for the CDR3: TGTGCCAGCAGCTTAAGACTGAACAATGAGCAGTTCTTC. Its translation is CASSLRLNNEQFF.

This chain connects TRBV7-9 to TRBJ2-5; no reliable D call. Trimming stripped 4 bases from V and 10 bases from J, with 13 bases between. In germline, CDR1 is SEHNR, CDR2 FQNEAQ (reference sequence). This CDR3 has 12 residues. CDR3 bases: TGTGCCAGCAGCTCCTCAGGAGATGTCCAGTACTTC. It translates to CASSSSGDVQYF.

This clone has only one observation. The chain recombines TRBV7-6 with TRBJ2-2; no definite D call. This CDR3 is built from 14 residues. V lost 1 base and J 2 bases, leaving 5 bases between the germline ends. The V gene's germline CDR1 is SGHVS and CDR2 FNYEAQ. As DNA, the CDR3 is TGTGCCAGCAGCTTAGTCACAAACACCGGGGAGCTGTTTTTT. Translating gives CASSLVTNTGELFF.

The chain has TRBV7-9 and TRBJ2-1; D remains ambiguous. CDR1 is SEHNR and CDR2 is FQNEAQ in the germline V gene (reference sequence). The CDR3 totals 14 residues. The V end was cut by 5 bases, the J end by 6 bases, with 14 bases between. The CDR3 is CASSPPRRSNEQFF. As DNA, the CDR3 is TGTGCCAGCAGCCCACCCCGACGGTCCAATGAGCAGTTCTTC.

This clone was observed a single time. The chain employs TRBV19 and TRBJ2-7; D gene ambiguous. Germline V gene sequence: CDR1 LNHDA, CDR2 SQIVND (reference sequence). The V end was cut by 2 bases, the J end by 5 bases, with 19 bases between. The CDR3 totals 16 residues. The CDR3 sequence: CASSILLTWAENEQYF. Written as DNA, the CDR3 is TGTGCCAGTAGTATATTACTCACCTGGGCGGAAAACGAGCAGTACTTC.

This clone has a single count. The rearrangement joins TRBV6-1 to TRBJ1-1; perhaps TRBD1 as D (6 bases). Trimming took off 5 bases at V and 1 base at J, with 14 bases between the two ends. This CDR3 has 15 residues. Germline V gives CDR1 MNHNS, CDR2 SASEGT. CDR3 sequence: CASSSYREGNTEAFF. The CDR3 DNA reads as TGTGCCAGCAGTTCCTACAGGGAGGGGAACACTGAAGCTTTCTTT.

This chain joins TRBV4-2 and TRBJ1-1; D may be TRBD1 (5 bases). Germline CDR1 reads LGHNA; CDR2 reads YNFKEQ. Trimming stripped 0 bases from V and 5 bases from J, with 13 bases between. The CDR3 loop spans 15 amino acids. CDR3 sequence: CASSQDERGGTEAFF. The CDR3 DNA sequence: TGTGCCAGCAGCCAAGACGAGAGGGGAGGGACTGAAGCTTTCTTT.

The chain links TRBV5-1 to TRBJ2-1; D is possibly TRBD2 (5 bases). The CDR3 runs to 16 residues. The germline V gene encodes CDR1 SGHRS and CDR2 YFSETQ. Trimming stripped 4 bases from V and 5 bases from J, with 19 bases between. CDR3 bases: TGCGCCAGCAGCATGACACCTAACCGACTACACAATGAGCAGTTCTTC. Translating it yields CASSMTPNRLHNEQFF.

The rearrangement uses TRBV2 and TRBJ1-2; 8 positions match TRBD1. J was trimmed by 5 bases and V by 6 bases; bases with no gene match: 23. This CDR3 comprises 19 residues. Germline lookup yields CDR1 SNHLY and CDR2 FYNNEI. In DNA, the CDR3 is TGTGCCAGCAGGTCACGAACAGGGGGAACAACCATTCCCGTTTATGGCTACACCTTC. The encoded protein is CASRSRTGGTTIPVYGYTF.

This chain links TRBV2 with TRBJ2-1; D is unclear. Germline CDR1 and CDR2: SNHLY and FYNNEI. V was trimmed by 10 bases and J by 9 bases, leaving 16 bases between them. The CDR3 spans 12 residues. In nucleotides, the CDR3 is TGTGCCATTACACCCGGATCGGGTGAGCAGTTCTTC. Amino acids: CAITPGSGEQFF. The full variable domain, completed using reference TRBV2 and TRBJ2-1, is EPEVTQTPSHQVTQMGQEVILRCVPISNHLYFYWYRQILGQKVEFLVSFYNNEISEKSEIFDDQFSVERPDGSNFTLKIRSTKLEDSAMYFCAITPGSGEQFFGPGTRLTVL.